These 18 T cell receptor beta chains were all obtained from the same sample, sequenced in a study of blood T cell repertoires in COVID-19. The data were produced by immunoSEQ multiplex PCR, yet TCRdb's version contains in-frame clones alone and is incomplete. The sample holds 110,000 to 150,000 clones, around three quarters seen once. The sequencing input was peripheral blood. The receptor source for this set is a man between 60 and 75 years old with acute or convalescent COVID-19.

This sequence joins TRBV5-1 and TRBJ2-7; tentatively, D is TRBD1 (5 bases). The CDR3 spans 14 residues. Trimming left V 0 bases short and J 2 bases short, with 9 bases between. Looked up from germline, CDR1 is SGHRS and CDR2 is YFSETQ. CDR3 sequence reads: CASSLVTGAYEQYF. The CDR3 DNA follows: TGCGCCAGCAGCTTGGTCACAGGCGCCTACGAGCAGTACTTC.

The V and J genes are TRBV2 and TRBJ1-3, with D perhaps TRBD1 (5 bases). This CDR3 contains 15 residues. From germline, CDR1 is SNHLY and CDR2 FYNNEI. V gave up 3 bases and J gave up 5 bases, with 14 bases separating them. Here the CDR3 reads CASSEERQYRNTIYF. CDR3 bases: TGTGCCAGCAGTGAGGAGAGACAGTATCGAAACACCATATATTTT.

V gene TRBV6-2 or TRBV6-3 combines with J gene TRBJ2-1; 9 nucleotides line up with TRBD1. There are 21 residues in the CDR3. Germline CDR1 reads MNHEY; CDR2 reads SVGEGT. J was trimmed by 0 bases and V by 4 bases; bases with no gene match: 19. This CDR3 reads CASSSTQGPGTGRASYNEQFF. The CDR3, as DNA: TGTGCCAGCAGTTCTACTCAGGGCCCCGGGACAGGGAGGGCCTCCTACAATGAGCAGTTCTTC.

J is TRBJ1-2 and V is TRBV3-1 (or the pseudogene TRBV3-2); the match to TRBD1 covers 8 bases. CDR1 is LGHDT, CDR2 YNNKEL, per germline (reference sequence). The CDR3 consists of 13 residues. V shed 0 bases, J shed 8 bases, and the junction held 2 bases outside the gene matches. CDR3 protein: CASSQDRGQGYTF. The CDR3 coding sequence is TGTGCCAGCAGCCAAGACAGGGGGCAAGGCTACACCTTC.

This clone came up a few times. The chain carries TRBV2 and TRBJ2-3; the match to TRBD2 covers 8 bases. After removal of 4 bases from V and 0 bases from J, the junction contained 0 bases not matched to a gene. CDR1 SNHLY and CDR2 FYNNEI come from the germline V gene. This CDR3 is built from 14 residues. For the CDR3, the DNA is TGTGCCAGCAGTGGACTAGCGAGCACAGATACGCAGTATTTT. This codes for CASSGLASTDTQYF.

The chain recombines TRBV5-1 with TRBJ2-3; 10 bases align to TRBD2. The CDR3 runs 15 residues. J lost 0 bases, V lost 5 bases, and 3 bases had no gene match. The germline V gene has CDR1 SGHRS and CDR2 YFSETQ. In DNA, the CDR3 is TGCGCCAGCAGACAGGGACTAGCGAGCACAGATACGCAGTATTTT. Amino acid sequence: CASRQGLASTDTQYF.

The CDR3 reads CASSELHGETQYF. Here the CDR3 DNA reads TGTGCCAGCAGTGAACTCCACGGAGAGACCCAGTACTTC. The genes are TRBV6-1 and TRBJ2-5; D is unclear. The length of the CDR3 is 13 residues. Germline CDR1 and CDR2: MNHNS and SASEGT. Between the trimmed V and J ends, which lost 2 bases and 4 bases, there was a span of 8 bases.

The chain links TRBV7-9 to TRBJ1-1; 10 bases align to TRBD1. The trim removed 1 base at V and 3 bases at J, leaving 8 bases unmatched. CDR1 and CDR2 (germline): SEHNR, FQNEAQ (reference sequence). The length of the CDR3 is 17 residues. Here the CDR3 reads CASSLDGRTGGYTEAFF. In DNA, the CDR3 is TGTGCCAGCAGCTTAGACGGTCGGACAGGGGGTTACACTGAAGCTTTCTTT.

This clone was counted once. This chain links TRBV6-5 with TRBJ2-7; 11 nucleotides align to TRBD2. Trimming took 2 bases from V and 0 from J; bases not matched to a gene: 3. In germline, CDR1 is MNHEY, CDR2 SVGAGI. This CDR3 region has 16 residues. The CDR3 sequence is CASSYPGTSGSYEQYF. Written as DNA, the CDR3 is TGTGCCAGCAGTTACCCCGGGACTAGCGGCTCCTACGAGCAGTACTTC.

The gene calls are TRBV5-5 and TRBJ2-1; D perhaps matches TRBD2 (5 bases). The CDR3 is 14 residues long. Germline V lookup: CDR1 SGHKS, CDR2 YYEKEE (reference sequence). The V end was cut by 2 bases, the J end by 3 bases, with 9 bases between. CDR3 sequence reads: CASSFAGYYNEQFF. Written as DNA, the CDR3 is TGTGCCAGCAGCTTCGCGGGTTACTACAATGAGCAGTTCTTC.

The CDR3 coding sequence is TGTGCCAGCAGCGAAACTAGCGCATTCTACAATGAGCAGTTCTTC. As protein: CASSETSAFYNEQFF. The rearrangement links TRBV7-2 to TRBJ2-1; 7 bases are a match to TRBD2. Germline CDR1 and CDR2: SGHTA and FQGNSA. J was trimmed by 3 bases and V by 5 bases; bases with no gene match: 7. This CDR3 is built from 15 residues.

The chain is built from TRBV2 and TRBJ2-1; no definite D call. Germline V gene data show CDR1 as SNHLY and CDR2 as FYNNEI. Trimming stripped 5 bases from V and 1 base from J, with 9 bases between. The CDR3 has 14 residues. CDR3 loop: CASSTEGSYNEQFF. The CDR3 DNA reads as TGTGCCAGCAGTACAGAAGGTTCCTACAATGAGCAGTTCTTC.

V usage is TRBV6-5 and J usage is TRBJ2-4, with D possibly being TRBD2 (6 bases). CDR3 length: 15 amino acids. CDR1 is MNHEY, CDR2 SVGAGI, per germline. V was shortened by 6 bases and J by 0 bases, with 12 bases between the two germline ends. In DNA form, the CDR3 reads TGTGCCAGCAGGGGGGACTTTGCAGCCAAAAACATTCAGTACTTC. Translated, it gives CASRGDFAAKNIQYF.

This clone showed up just a few times. V usage is TRBV2 and J usage is TRBJ1-1; D ambiguous. The V end lost 5 bases, the J end lost 1 base, and 5 bases lay between the germline ends. This CDR3 has 12 residues. The germline V gene has CDR1 SNHLY and CDR2 FYNNEI. As DNA, the CDR3 is TGTGCCAGCAGTCCTTGGAACACTGAAGCTTTCTTT. This sequence encodes CASSPWNTEAFF.

The chain is built from TRBV2 and TRBJ2-3; unclear D gene. V was clipped by 1 base and J by 7 bases, with 12 bases between them. The CDR3 is 14 amino acids. Germline loops: CDR1 SNHLY, CDR2 FYNNEI. DNA of the CDR3: TGTGCCAGCAGTGAAGATAACTCCGTCCATACGCAGTATTTT. Translating it yields CASSEDNSVHTQYF. Variable domain in full (rest from reference TRBV2 and TRBJ2-3): EPEVTQTPSHQVTQMGQEVILRCVPISNHLYFYWYRQILGQKVEFLVSFYNNEISEKSEIFDDQFSVERPDGSNFTLKIRSTKLEDSAMYFCASSEDNSVHTQYFGPGTRLTVL.

The chain carries TRBV24-1 and TRBJ2-7; 10 nucleotides align to TRBD1. Germline-derived CDR1 and CDR2 are KGHDR and SFDVKD. The length of the CDR3 is 15 residues. The J segment lost 6 bases and the V segment lost 3 bases, leaving 7 bases of the junction unmatched. The CDR3 sequence: CATSDAGTGALEQYF. The CDR3 region has the DNA TGTGCCACCAGTGATGCCGGGACAGGGGCCCTCGAGCAGTACTTC.

The V call is TRBV30, the J call TRBJ2-5; D remains ambiguous. The V gene's germline CDR1 is GTSNPN and CDR2 SVGIG (reference sequence). The CDR3 extends over 11 amino acids. V was clipped by 2 bases and J by 5 bases, with 6 bases between them. CDR3 in DNA: TGTGCCTGGAGTAACGGTGAGACCCAGTACTTC. This sequence encodes CAWSNGETQYF.

This chain connects TRBV6-5 to TRBJ2-1; 10 nucleotides agree with TRBD2. Looked up from germline, CDR1 is MNHEY and CDR2 is SVGAGI. Trimming took 2 bases from V and 5 from J; bases not matched to a gene: 6. The CDR3 has 16 residues. In DNA, the CDR3 is TGTGCCAGCAGTTACCAGGCTAGCGGGAGCAACAATGAGCAGTTCTTC. Encoded protein: CASSYQASGSNNEQFF.